The rows below give T cell receptor beta chains drawn from one sample of a study of identical twins. TCRdb used MiXCR to reprocess the 5' RACE reads, holding one entry per CDR3 protein. This repertoire shows 690,000 or so distinct CDR3 sequences, around 6% found once; its top ten account for roughly 1.8%. Sequencing used naive T cells sorted from blood. All receptors come from a man between 18 and 29 years old in good health. Both conserved end residues are part of each CDR3. D genes are given only for firm matches. Only some rows state a clone size, as once, few, many or a class for expanded clones.

clone size: NA; V gene: TRBV24-1; J gene: TRBJ2-3; D gene: NA; CDR3 DNA: TGTGCCACCAGTGGCGCGACAGAAGATACGCAGTATTTT; CDR3 protein: CATSGATEDTQYF
clone size: many; V gene: TRBV5-1; J gene: TRBJ2-3; D gene: TRBD1; CDR3 DNA: TGCGCCAGCAGCTTGGCCCCAGACAGGGGGCGGACAGATACGCAGTATTTT; CDR3 protein: CASSLAPDRGRTDTQYF
clone size: few; V gene: TRBV5-1; J gene: TRBJ2-1; D gene: NA; CDR3 DNA: TGCGCCAGCAGCTTGGGACCGGTCTTTGAGCAGTTCTTC; CDR3 protein: CASSLGPVFEQFF
clone size: many; V gene: TRBV4-1; J gene: TRBJ1-5; D gene: TRBD1; CDR3 DNA: TGCGCCAGCAGCCAAGTGGACAGGGGAAATCAGCCCCAGCATTTT; CDR3 protein: CASSQVDRGNQPQHF
clone size: few; V gene: TRBV20-1; J gene: TRBJ2-1; D gene: TRBD2; CDR3 DNA: TGCAGTGCTAGTGGAGCGGGGGGCTGGGGACTAAACTCCTACAATGAGCAGTTCTTC; CDR3 protein: CSASGAGGWGLNSYNEQFF
clone size: many; V gene: TRBV29-1; J gene: TRBJ2-3; D gene: TRBD2; CDR3 DNA: TGCAGCGTAGTCCGACTAGCGGGGTCGACGAACACAGATACGCAGTATTTT; CDR3 protein: CSVVRLAGSTNTDTQYF
clone size: many; V gene: TRBV20-1; J gene: TRBJ2-2; D gene: NA; CDR3 DNA: TGCAGTGCCGTCGAACTAGCAAGGACCGGGGAGCTGTTTTTT; CDR3 protein: CSAVELARTGELFF
clone size: many; V gene: TRBV12-3/TRBV12-4; J gene: TRBJ1-6; D gene: TRBD1; CDR3 DNA: TGTGCCAGCAGTTTGACGGGGACAGTTAATTCACCCCTCCACTTT; CDR3 protein: CASSLTGTVNSPLHF
clone size: many; V gene: TRBV7-8; J gene: TRBJ2-7; D gene: TRBD2; CDR3 DNA: TGTGCCAGCAGCTTAGCGGAAGGACTAGCTGGATTTATGGGCGAGCAGTACTTC; CDR3 protein: CASSLAEGLAGFMGEQYF
clone size: NA; V gene: TRBV7-2; J gene: TRBJ2-3; D gene: TRBD2; CDR3 DNA: TGTGCCAGCAGCCCCCTTGCTAGCGGGAGAGCTGATACGCAGTATTTT; CDR3 protein: CASSPLASGRADTQYF
clone size: NA; V gene: TRBV11-2; J gene: TRBJ2-5; D gene: TRBD1; CDR3 DNA: TGTGCCAGCAGCCACGGACAGGGCCGGGAGTACTTC; CDR3 protein: CASSHGQGREYF
clone size: many; V gene: TRBV20-1; J gene: TRBJ2-3; D gene: NA; CDR3 DNA: TGCAGTGCTCCCGAACTAGGGAGCACAGATACGCAGTATTTT; CDR3 protein: CSAPELGSTDTQYF
clone size: NA; V gene: TRBV12-3/TRBV12-4; J gene: TRBJ2-2; D gene: TRBD2; CDR3 DNA: TGTGCCAGCAGTTTAGAGCTGAGCGGGAGGGCCGACGGGGAGCTGTTTTTT; CDR3 protein: CASSLELSGRADGELFF
clone size: many; V gene: TRBV28; J gene: TRBJ2-7; D gene: NA; CDR3 DNA: TGTGCCAGCAGGCCGGGGTCCGGGGGCACTTACGAGCAGTACTTC; CDR3 protein: CASRPGSGGTYEQYF
clone size: NA; V gene: TRBV28; J gene: TRBJ1-5; D gene: NA; CDR3 DNA: TGTGCCAGCAGCACCCACCCAGTACCGGGACGTTCGCAGCCCCAGCATTTT; CDR3 protein: CASSTHPVPGRSQPQHF
clone size: few; V gene: TRBV7-2; J gene: TRBJ2-3; D gene: NA; CDR3 DNA: TGTGCCAGCAGCCCGTCAAGAACAGATACGCAGTATTTT; CDR3 protein: CASSPSRTDTQYF
clone size: many; V gene: TRBV7-7; J gene: TRBJ2-1; D gene: TRBD1; CDR3 DNA: TGTGCCAGCAGCCTAGGGACAGGGCTATCGAATGAGCAGTTCTTC; CDR3 protein: CASSLGTGLSNEQFF
clone size: many; V gene: TRBV12-3/TRBV12-4; J gene: TRBJ2-1; D gene: TRBD1; CDR3 DNA: TGTGCCAGCAGTCTCTTGACAGGGTACAATGAGCAGTTCTTC; CDR3 protein: CASSLLTGYNEQFF
clone size: NA; V gene: TRBV30; J gene: TRBJ2-2; D gene: NA; CDR3 DNA: TGTGCCTGGAGAAGACCGAACACCGGGGAGCTGTTTTTT; CDR3 protein: CAWRRPNTGELFF
clone size: NA; V gene: TRBV6-2/TRBV6-3; J gene: TRBJ2-1; D gene: NA; CDR3 DNA: TGTGCCACCTGGCTCCTAGCGTCCCAGGCCTGGGAGCAGTTCTTC; CDR3 protein: CATWLLASQAWEQFF
clone size: many; V gene: TRBV7-2; J gene: TRBJ2-2; D gene: NA; CDR3 DNA: TGTGCCAGCAGCCCACTTTTTAACGGGGAGCTGTTTTTT; CDR3 protein: CASSPLFNGELFF
clone size: many; V gene: TRBV5-1; J gene: TRBJ1-1; D gene: NA; CDR3 DNA: TGCGCCAGCAGCTCCGACGGGGGGGCCACTGAAGCTTTCTTT; CDR3 protein: CASSSDGGATEAFF
clone size: NA; V gene: TRBV7-2; J gene: TRBJ1-6; D gene: NA; CDR3 DNA: TGTGCCAGCAGCGTTAGCGCGGGGGATAATTCACCCCTCCACTTT; CDR3 protein: CASSVSAGDNSPLHF
clone size: NA; V gene: TRBV28; J gene: TRBJ2-3; D gene: NA; CDR3 DNA: TGTGCCAGCAGTTCGACCACGGTCGGCAGAGATACGCAGTATTTT; CDR3 protein: CASSSTTVGRDTQYF
clone size: NA; V gene: TRBV5-5; J gene: TRBJ2-2; D gene: NA; CDR3 DNA: TGTGCCAGCACCACCTTAACAGGGTTCACCGGGGAGCTGTTTTTT; CDR3 protein: CASTTLTGFTGELFF
clone size: many; V gene: TRBV12-3/TRBV12-4; J gene: TRBJ2-1; D gene: NA; CDR3 DNA: TGTGCCACCATCCGGGACCTTTCCCTGTACAATGAGCAGTTCTTC; CDR3 protein: CATIRDLSLYNEQFF